Detailed here is one T cell receptor (beta chain). Its target antigen remains unknown. Within one base of it there is no much larger clone, and no base qualities were kept. The time point label for this specimen denotes: about 28 days (+/-7) after the second vaccine dose. AZD1222 recipients with second doses at about 4 weeks or about 12 weeks were pooled, because spike-specific TCR depth and breadth did not differ between schedules. The vaccinee samples were drawn from two UK trials, COV001 and COV002, one of which was a single-blind randomized controlled phase 2/3 trial testing AZD1222 (ChAdOx1 nCoV-19) in healthy adults. Trial participant PBMC samples were collected at day 0 and day 28 after the second dose for TCRbeta chain sequencing. The sample belongs to a study of T cell responses to AZD1222 COVID-19 vaccine (dated by TCRdb to about 2021). For the wider study: TCR sequencing was performed for more than 230 trial participants, of whom about 200 were given two doses of AZD1222 and 26 were given two doses of MenACWY control vaccine. Trial participants were enrolled into age subgroups of 18-55, 56-69 and 70-plus years, which contained around 140, 26 and 57 TCR-sequenced participants, respectively.

Broader findings and caveats from the paper: In the small 56-69-year group, the increase in depth fell short of significance, most likely because of low power. Only five or six AZD1222 recipients were SARS-CoV-2 seropositive at baseline, limiting conclusions about previously exposed vaccinees. CD4 TCRs associated with the vaccine covered the entire spike protein, and the dominant responses were in regions 160-218 and 743-854. Because no day 14 peak-response samples were available, the repertoires could be characterized only after the peak T cell response. Reportedly, almost half of the unique spike-specific TCRs recognized epitopes lying outside the regions that are mutated in the B.1.351 and B.1.1.7 variants. Most participants were white British and females outnumbered males, and the authors suggested that clonal diversity may have been underestimated. Spike-specific TCR breadth and depth rose significantly after two AZD1222 doses compared with day 0 and with MenACWY recipients.

The CDR3 regions of human TCRbeta chains were analyzed by immunosequencing. The published analysis was carried out like this. Repertoire TCRs were checked for matches against a reference library of SARS-CoV-2-specific TCRs that had been generated using the MIRA antigen-specificity platform. Breadth meant the fraction of unique TCRs that were SARS-CoV-2-associated, whereas depth meant the fraction of total T cells that were SARS-CoV-2-associated. Each spike-specific TCR was assigned to its reactive spike region and to a CD4 or CD8 class using the MIRA data. Log10-transformed breadth and depth values were compared by one-way ANOVA with Sidak's multiple comparisons tests. Entries here come from immuneACCESS through TCRdb and include only in-frame sequences with V and J called. Some clones fail to appear in such tables; in the studies checked, an unresolved V gene covers under half of the shortfall, and the cause of the remainder is unknown. The DNA was the basis for D and trimming; V, J and clone size are from that table. The sample table holds 70,000 or so clones, of which about four fifths were seen once. 6.5% of the sample belongs to the ten largest clones.

Trimming removed 5 bases from V and 12 bases from J; the gene matches leave 11 bases unexplained. Reading from cysteine to phenylalanine, the CDR3 counts 14 amino acids. Just the 42-base CDR3 DNA is kept, in frame starting at base 1. According to the germline V gene, CDR1 reads SGHDT and CDR2 reads YYEEEE. Specimen: peripheral blood, collected 28 days after the second AZD1222 dose. The TCR comes from an adult who received the AZD1222 COVID-19 vaccine. Here the chain combines TRBV5-6 and TRBJ2-7; TRBD2 aligns with 13 central bases. The nucleotide sequence reads as follows: TGTGCCAGCAGAGCGGGACTAGCGGGATCCCGGACGTACTTC. Its translation is CASRAGLAGSRTYF.